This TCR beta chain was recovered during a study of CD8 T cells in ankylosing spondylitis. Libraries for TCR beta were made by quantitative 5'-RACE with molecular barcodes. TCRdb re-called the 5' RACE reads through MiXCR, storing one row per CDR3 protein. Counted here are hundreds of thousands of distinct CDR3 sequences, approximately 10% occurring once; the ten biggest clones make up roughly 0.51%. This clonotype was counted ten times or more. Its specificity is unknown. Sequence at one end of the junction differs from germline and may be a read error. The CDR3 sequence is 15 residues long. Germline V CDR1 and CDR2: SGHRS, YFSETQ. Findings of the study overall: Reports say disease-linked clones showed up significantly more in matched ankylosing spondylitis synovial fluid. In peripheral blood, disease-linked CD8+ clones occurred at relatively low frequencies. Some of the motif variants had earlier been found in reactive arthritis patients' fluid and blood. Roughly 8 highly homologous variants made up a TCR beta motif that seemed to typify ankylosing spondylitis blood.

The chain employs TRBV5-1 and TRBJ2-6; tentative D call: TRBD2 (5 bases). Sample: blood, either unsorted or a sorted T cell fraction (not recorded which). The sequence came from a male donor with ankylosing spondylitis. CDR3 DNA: TGTGCCAGCAGCCCTAGCTTCTCTGGGGCCAACGTCCTGACTTTC. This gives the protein CASSPSFSGANVLTF.